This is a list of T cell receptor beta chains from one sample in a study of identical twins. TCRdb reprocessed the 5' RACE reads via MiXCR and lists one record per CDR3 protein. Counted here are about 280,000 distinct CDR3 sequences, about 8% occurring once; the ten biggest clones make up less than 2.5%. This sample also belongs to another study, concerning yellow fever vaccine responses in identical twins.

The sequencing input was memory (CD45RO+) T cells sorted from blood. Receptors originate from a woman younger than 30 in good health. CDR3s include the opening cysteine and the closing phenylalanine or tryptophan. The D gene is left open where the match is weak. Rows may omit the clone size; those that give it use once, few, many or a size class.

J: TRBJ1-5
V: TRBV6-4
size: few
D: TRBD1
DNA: TGTGCCAGCAGCCAACGTAACCCCGGGACAGGGGGCGAGAAGCAGCCCCAGCATTTT
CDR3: CASSQRNPGTGGEKQPQHF

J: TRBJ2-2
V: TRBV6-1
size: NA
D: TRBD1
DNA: TGTGCCAGCCTCAAACCGGGACAGGGGACCACCGGGGAGCTGTTTTTT
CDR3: CASLKPGQGTTGELFF

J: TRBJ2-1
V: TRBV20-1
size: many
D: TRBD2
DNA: TGCAGTGCTAAGACTAGCGGGAGGGCCGAAGTCTACAATGAGCAGTTCTTC
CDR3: CSAKTSGRAEVYNEQFF

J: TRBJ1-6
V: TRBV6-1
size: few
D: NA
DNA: TGTGCCAGCAGTGGCCAGCACAGGATCGGAAATTCACCCCTCCACTTT
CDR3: CASSGQHRIGNSPLHF

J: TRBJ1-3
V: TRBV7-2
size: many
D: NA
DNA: TGTGCCAGCAGCCTCCAGCAGAGCTCTGGAAACACCATATATTTT
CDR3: CASSLQQSSGNTIYF

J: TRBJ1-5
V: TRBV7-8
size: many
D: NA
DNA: TGTGCCAGCAGCCCACAGGCGGGACAAATCAATCAGCCCCAGCATTTT
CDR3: CASSPQAGQINQPQHF

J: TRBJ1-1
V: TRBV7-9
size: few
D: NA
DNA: TGTGCCGCATTTAGGTCGGGTGCTGAAGCTTTCTTT
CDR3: CAAFRSGAEAFF

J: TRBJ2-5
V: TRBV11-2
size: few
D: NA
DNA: TGTGCCAGCAGCTTAGATAGGGCCAGGGCCCAAGAGACCCAGTACTTC
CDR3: CASSLDRARAQETQYF

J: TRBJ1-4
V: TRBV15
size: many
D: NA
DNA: TGTGCCACCAAGACATCATCAACTAATGAAAAACTGTTTTTT
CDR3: CATKTSSTNEKLFF

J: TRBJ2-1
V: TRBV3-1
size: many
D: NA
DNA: TGTGCCAGCAGCCATTCCGAAAGGGGAGAGCAGTTCTTC
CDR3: CASSHSERGEQFF

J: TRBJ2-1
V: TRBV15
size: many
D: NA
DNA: TGTGCCACCAGCAGCCTCTATGAGCAGTTCTTC
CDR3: CATSSLYEQFF

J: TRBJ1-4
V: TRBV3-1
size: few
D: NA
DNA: TGTGCCAGCAGCCAAGGGGTCTTCGATAATGAAAAACTGTTTTTT
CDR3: CASSQGVFDNEKLFF

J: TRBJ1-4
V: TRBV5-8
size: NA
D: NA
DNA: TGTGCCAGCAGCTTGGGACCTGAACTGTTTTTT
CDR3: CASSLGPELFF

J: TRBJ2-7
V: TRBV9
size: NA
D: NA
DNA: TGTGCCAGCAGCGTAGCGGCAGCCCTTGGTTACGAGCAGTACTTC
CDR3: CASSVAAALGYEQYF

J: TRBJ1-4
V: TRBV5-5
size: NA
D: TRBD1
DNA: TGTGCCAGCAGCCCTGACAGGGGAACTAATGAAAAACTGTTTTTT
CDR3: CASSPDRGTNEKLFF

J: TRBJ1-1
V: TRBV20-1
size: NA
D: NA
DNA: TGCAGTGCTAGATCGTCACTCCGAGCCTTAAACACTGAAGCTTTCTTT
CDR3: CSARSSLRALNTEAFF

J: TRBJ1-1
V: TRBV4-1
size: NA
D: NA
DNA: TGCGCCAGCGCGGGACCGGGGAACACTGAAGCTTTCTTT
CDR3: CASAGPGNTEAFF

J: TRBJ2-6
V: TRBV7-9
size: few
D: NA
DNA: TGTGCCGCGGGATCACCTGATGGGGCCAACGTCCTGACTTTC
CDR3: CAAGSPDGANVLTF

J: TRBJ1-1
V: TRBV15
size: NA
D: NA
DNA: TGTGCCACCAGCAGAGACCAGGTATGGCCTGAAGCTTTCTTT
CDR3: CATSRDQVWPEAFF

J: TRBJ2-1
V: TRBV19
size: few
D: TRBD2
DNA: TGTGCCAGTAAGGAAACTAGCGGGAACGAGCAGTTCTTC
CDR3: CASKETSGNEQFF

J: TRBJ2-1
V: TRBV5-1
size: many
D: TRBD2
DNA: TGCGCCAGCAGCCCTAATCCCGGGACTAGCAATGAGCAGTTCTTC
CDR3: CASSPNPGTSNEQFF

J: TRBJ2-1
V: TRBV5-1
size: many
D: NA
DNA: TGCGCCAGCAGCTTGGTTACAGGTGAAGACGAGCAGTTCTTC
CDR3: CASSLVTGEDEQFF

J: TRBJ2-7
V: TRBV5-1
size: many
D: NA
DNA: TGCGCCAGCAGCTCCGACGGAGTCTACGAGCAGTACTTC
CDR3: CASSSDGVYEQYF

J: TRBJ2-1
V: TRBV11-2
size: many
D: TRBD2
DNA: TGTGCCAGCAGCAAAGCGGGAGCTAGCTCCTACAATGAGCAGTTCTTC
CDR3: CASSKAGASSYNEQFF

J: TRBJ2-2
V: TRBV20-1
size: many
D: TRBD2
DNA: TGCAGTGCTAGAGGGGAGCGGGAGGACACCGGGGAGCTGTTTTTT
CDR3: CSARGEREDTGELFF

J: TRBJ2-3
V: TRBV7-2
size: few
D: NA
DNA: TGTGCCAGCAGCTCCTCCAGGGCCAGCGGCCGCACAGATACGCAGTATTTT
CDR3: CASSSSRASGRTDTQYF

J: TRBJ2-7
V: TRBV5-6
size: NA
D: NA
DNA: TGTGCCAGCGGCACCAGTCGCCTCTGCGAGCAGTACTTC
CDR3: CASGTSRLCEQYF

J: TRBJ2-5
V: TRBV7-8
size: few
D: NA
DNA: TGTGCCAGCAGCACCAGACGGCAGAATGGACAAGAGACCCAGTACTTC
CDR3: CASSTRRQNGQETQYF

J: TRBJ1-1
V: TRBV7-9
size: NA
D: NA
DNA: TGTGCCAGCAGCTTATTCGTCCGGGGGAAGAACACTGAAGCTTTCTTT
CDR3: CASSLFVRGKNTEAFF

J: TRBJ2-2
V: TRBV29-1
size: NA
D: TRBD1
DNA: TGCAGCCTCAGGACAGGGGCCACCGGGGAGCTGTTTTTT
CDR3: CSLRTGATGELFF

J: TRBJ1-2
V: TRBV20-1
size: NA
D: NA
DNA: TGCAGTGCTCCCGCCCCACAGGTTTCGGGCAATGGCTACACCTTC
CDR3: CSAPAPQVSGNGYTF

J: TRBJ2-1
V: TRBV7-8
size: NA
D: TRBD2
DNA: TGTGCCAGCAGCTTAAGGACTAGCTTCAATGAGCAGTTCTTC
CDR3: CASSLRTSFNEQFF

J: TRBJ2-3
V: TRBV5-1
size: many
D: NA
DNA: TGCGCCAGCAGCACGGGTTGGGATACGCAGTATTTT
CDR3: CASSTGWDTQYF

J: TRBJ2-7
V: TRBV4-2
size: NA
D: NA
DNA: TGTGCCAGCAGCCAGGATAGCTTACGTATATACGAGCAGTACTTC
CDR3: CASSQDSLRIYEQYF

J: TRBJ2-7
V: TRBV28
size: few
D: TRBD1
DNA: TGTGCCGCTATCCGGGACAGGGTCTCCTACGAGCAGTACTTC
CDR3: CAAIRDRVSYEQYF

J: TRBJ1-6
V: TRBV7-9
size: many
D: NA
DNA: TGTGCCAGCAGAGACAACAACCATAATTCACCCCTCCACTTT
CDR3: CASRDNNHNSPLHF

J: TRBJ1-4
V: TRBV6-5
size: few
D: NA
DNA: TGTGCCAGCAGTTACTTTGGGGGAGGTGAAAAACTGTTTTTT
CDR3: CASSYFGGGEKLFF

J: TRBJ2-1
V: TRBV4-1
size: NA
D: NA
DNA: TGCGCCAGCAGCCTTCGGGCGGGGGCGCCCAATGAGCAGTTCTTC
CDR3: CASSLRAGAPNEQFF

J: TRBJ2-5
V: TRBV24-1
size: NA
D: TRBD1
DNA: TGTGCCACCAGTGATTTCCGGGACAGGGGAGAGACCCAGTACTTC
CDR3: CATSDFRDRGETQYF

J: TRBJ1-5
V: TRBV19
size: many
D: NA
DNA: TGTGCCAGTAGTAAAGGCAATCAGCCCCAGCATTTT
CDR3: CASSKGNQPQHF

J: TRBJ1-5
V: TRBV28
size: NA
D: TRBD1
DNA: TGTGCCAGCAGCACCAGATCAGGGGGATTTGGTATTCAGCCCCAGCATTTT
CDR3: CASSTRSGGFGIQPQHF

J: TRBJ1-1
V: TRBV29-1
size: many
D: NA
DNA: TGCAGCGTCCTCTTGCCAGGGGCCATGACGGCTTTCTTT
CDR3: CSVLLPGAMTAFF